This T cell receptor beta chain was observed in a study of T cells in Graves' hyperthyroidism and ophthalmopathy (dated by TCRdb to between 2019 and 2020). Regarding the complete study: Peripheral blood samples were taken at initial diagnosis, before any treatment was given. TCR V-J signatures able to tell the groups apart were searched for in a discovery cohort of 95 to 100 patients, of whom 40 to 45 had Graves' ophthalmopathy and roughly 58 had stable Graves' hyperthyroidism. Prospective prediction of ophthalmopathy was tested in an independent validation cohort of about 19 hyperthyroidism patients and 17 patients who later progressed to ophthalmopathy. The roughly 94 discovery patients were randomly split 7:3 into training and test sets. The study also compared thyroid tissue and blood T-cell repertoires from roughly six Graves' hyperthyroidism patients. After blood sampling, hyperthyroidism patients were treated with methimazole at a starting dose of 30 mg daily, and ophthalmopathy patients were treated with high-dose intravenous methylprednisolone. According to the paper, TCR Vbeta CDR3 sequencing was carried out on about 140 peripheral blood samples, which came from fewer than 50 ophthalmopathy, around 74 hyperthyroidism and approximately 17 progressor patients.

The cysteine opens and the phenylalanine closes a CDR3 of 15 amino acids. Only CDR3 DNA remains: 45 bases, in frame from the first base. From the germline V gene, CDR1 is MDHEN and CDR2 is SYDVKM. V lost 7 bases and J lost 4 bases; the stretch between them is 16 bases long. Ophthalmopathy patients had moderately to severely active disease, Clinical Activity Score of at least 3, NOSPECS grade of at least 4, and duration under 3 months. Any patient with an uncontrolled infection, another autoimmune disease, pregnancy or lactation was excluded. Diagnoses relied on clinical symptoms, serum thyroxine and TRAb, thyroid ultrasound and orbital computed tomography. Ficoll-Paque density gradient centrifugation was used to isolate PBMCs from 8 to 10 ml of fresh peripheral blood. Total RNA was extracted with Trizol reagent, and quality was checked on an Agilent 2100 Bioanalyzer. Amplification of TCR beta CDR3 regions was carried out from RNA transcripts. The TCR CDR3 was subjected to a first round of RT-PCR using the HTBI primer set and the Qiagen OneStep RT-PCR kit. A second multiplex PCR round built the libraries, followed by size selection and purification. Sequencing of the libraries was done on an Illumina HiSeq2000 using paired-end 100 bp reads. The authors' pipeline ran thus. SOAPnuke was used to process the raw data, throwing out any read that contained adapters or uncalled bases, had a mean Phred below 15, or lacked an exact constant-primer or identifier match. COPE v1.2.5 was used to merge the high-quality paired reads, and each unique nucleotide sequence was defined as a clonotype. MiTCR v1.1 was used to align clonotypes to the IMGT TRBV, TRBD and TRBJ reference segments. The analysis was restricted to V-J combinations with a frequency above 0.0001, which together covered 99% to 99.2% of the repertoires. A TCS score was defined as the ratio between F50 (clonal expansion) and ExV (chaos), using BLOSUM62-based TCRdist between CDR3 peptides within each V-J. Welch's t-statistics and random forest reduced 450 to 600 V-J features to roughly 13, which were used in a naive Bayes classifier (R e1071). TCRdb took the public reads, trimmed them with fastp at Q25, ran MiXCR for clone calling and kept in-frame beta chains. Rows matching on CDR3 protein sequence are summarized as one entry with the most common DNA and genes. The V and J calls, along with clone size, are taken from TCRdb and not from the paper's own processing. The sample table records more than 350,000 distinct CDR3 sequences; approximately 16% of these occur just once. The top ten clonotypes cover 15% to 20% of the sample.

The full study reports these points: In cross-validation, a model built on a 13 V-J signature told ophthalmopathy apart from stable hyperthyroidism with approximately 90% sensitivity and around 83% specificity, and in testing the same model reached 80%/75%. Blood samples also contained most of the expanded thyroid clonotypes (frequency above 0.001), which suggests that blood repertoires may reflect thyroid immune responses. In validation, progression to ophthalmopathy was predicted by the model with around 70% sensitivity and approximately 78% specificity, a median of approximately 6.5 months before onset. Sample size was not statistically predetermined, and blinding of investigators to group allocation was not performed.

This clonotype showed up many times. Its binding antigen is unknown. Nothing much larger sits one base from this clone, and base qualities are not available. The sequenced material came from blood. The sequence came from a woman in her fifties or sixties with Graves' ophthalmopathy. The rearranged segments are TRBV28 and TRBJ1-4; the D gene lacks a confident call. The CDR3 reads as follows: CASIPAGRSNEKLFF. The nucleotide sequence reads TGTGCCAGCATCCCCGCAGGCAGGAGTAATGAAAAACTGTTTTTT.